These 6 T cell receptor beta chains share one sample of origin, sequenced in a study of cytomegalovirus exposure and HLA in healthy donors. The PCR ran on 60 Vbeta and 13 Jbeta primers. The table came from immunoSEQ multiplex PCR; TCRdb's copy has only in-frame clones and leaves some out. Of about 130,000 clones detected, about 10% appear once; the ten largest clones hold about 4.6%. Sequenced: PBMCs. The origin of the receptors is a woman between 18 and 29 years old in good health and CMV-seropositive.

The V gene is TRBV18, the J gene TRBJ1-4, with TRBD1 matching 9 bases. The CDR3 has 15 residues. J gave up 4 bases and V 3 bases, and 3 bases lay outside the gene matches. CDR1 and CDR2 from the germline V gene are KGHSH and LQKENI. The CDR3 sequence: CASSPRQGVNEKLFF. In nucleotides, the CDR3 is TGTGCCAGCTCACCGAGACAGGGGGTTAATGAAAAACTGTTTTTT.

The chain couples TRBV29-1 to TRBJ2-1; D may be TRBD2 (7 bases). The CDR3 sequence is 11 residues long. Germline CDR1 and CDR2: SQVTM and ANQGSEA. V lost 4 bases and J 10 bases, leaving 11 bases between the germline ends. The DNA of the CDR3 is TGCAGCGTTGCTAGGGGGGGAGAGCAGTTCTTC. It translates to CSVARGGEQFF.

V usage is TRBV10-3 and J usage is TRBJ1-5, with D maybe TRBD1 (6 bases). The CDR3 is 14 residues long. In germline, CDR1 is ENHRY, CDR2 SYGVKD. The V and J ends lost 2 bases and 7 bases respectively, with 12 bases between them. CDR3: CAISEGPGGQPQHF. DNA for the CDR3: TGTGCCATCAGTGAGGGCCCTGGGGGCCAGCCCCAGCATTTT.

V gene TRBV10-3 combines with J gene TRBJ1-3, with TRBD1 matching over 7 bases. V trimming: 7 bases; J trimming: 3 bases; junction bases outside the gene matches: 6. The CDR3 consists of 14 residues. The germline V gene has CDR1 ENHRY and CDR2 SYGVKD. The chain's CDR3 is CAINTQGSGNTIYF. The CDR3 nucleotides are TGTGCCATCAATACACAGGGGAGTGGAAACACCATATATTTT.

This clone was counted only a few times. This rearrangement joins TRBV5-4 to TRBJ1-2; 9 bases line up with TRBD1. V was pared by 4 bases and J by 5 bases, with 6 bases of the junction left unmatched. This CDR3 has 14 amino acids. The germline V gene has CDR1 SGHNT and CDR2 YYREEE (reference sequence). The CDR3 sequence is CASSIGGTGYGYTF. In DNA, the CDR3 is TGTGCCAGCAGCATTGGAGGGACAGGGTATGGCTACACCTTC.

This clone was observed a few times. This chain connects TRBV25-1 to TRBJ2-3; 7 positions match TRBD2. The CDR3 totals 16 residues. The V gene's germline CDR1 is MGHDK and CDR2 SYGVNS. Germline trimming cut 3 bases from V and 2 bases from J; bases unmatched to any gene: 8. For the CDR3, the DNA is TGTGCCAGCAGTGATGCAGGGAGGGTTGACACAGATACGCAGTATTTT. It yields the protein CASSDAGRVDTDTQYF.